This T cell receptor (beta chain) was obtained from a study of blood T cell repertoires in COVID-19. Whole-study context: The origin of the acute and convalescent COVID-19 samples was the United States, Italy and Spain. PBMCs, B-cell-depleted T cells, or T cells provided the cDNA or gDNA that made up the material.

Germline V gene lookup returns CDR1 KGHSH and CDR2 LQKENI. Trimming shortened V by 3 bases and J by 4 bases, and 14 bases separated the two germline ends. This CDR3 has 15 residues. Authors' methods: Amplification of reference gene primers provided the estimated nucleated cell counts. The protocol was immunoSEQ multiplex PCR, while the TCRdb copy is restricted to in-frame clones and leaves out a portion. V, J and clone size derive from that table, while D and trimming were established from the DNA sequence. This sample has about 59,000 clones, with 70% to 80% found just once. This sequence was found in a man aged 55 to 69 with acute or convalescent COVID-19. The specimen was peripheral blood. The chain employs TRBV18 and TRBJ2-3, with a tentative D call TRBD1 (7 bases). CDR3 residues: CASSPLGRGADTQYF. CDR3 bases: TGTGCCAGCTCACCCTTGGGCAGGGGGGCAGATACGCAGTATTTT.